Sequencing of this TCR beta chain was carried out in a study of cytomegalovirus exposure and HLA in healthy donors. The PCR was carried out with 60 Vbeta primers and 13 Jbeta primers. Here immunoSEQ multiplex PCR was the method, and the copy in TCRdb shows in-frame clones only, minus some. The sample has tens of thousands of clones; 70% to 75% are singletons. Source material: PBMCs. The receptor's source is a man in his 60s in good health and CMV-seronegative.

CDR3 amino acids: CASSAWTGDVSGANVLTF. In DNA, the CDR3 is TGCGCCAGCAGCGCCTGGACAGGAGATGTCTCTGGGGCCAACGTCCTGACTTTC. This chain uses TRBV5-1 with TRBJ2-6, with TRBD1 identical over 7 bases. With V trimmed by 4 bases and J by 0 bases, 10 bases remained unmatched. From germline, CDR1 is SGHRS and CDR2 YFSETQ. CDR3 length: 18 residues. The variable domain in full, with the rest retrieved from reference TRBV5-1 and TRBJ2-6, is KAGVTQTPRYLIKTRGQQVTLSCSPISGHRSVSWYQQTPGQGLQFLFEYFSETQRNKGNFPGRFSGRQFSNSRSEMNVSTLELGDSALYLCASSAWTGDVSGANVLTFGAGSRLTVL.